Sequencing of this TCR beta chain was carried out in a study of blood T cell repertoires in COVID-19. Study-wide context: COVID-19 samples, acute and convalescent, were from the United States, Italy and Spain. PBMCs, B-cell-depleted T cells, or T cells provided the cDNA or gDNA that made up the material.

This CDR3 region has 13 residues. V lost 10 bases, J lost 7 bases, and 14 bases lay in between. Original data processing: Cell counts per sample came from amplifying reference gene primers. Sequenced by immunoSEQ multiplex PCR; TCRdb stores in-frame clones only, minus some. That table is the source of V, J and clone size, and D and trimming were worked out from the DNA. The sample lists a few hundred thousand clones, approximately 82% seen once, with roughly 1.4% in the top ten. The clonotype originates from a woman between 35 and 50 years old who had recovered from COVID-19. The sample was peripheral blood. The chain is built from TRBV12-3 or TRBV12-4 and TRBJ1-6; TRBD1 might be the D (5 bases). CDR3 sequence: CATRGVGNSPLHF. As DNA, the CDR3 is TGTGCCACCCGGGGGGTAGGGAATTCACCCCTCCACTTT.